These 26 T cell receptor beta chains share one sample of origin, sequenced in a study of cytomegalovirus exposure and HLA in healthy donors. 60 Vbeta and 13 Jbeta primers were used in PCR. Data came from immunoSEQ multiplex PCR; TCRdb stores just in-frame clones and leaves some out. The data contain 140,000 to 150,000 clones, approximately 81% of them singletons. Sequences were obtained from PBMCs. Receptors originate from a boy between 2 and 10 years old in good health and CMV-seronegative.

Worth noting for this clone: Other DNA sequences from this sample encode an identical CDR3 as well. The CDR3 bases are TGTGCCAGCAGTGAAGCTAGCGGCTCCTACAATGAGCAGTTCTTC. Translation: CASSEASGSYNEQFF. The chain has TRBV6-4 and TRBJ2-1; TRBD2 matches at 7 bases. The germline V gene encodes CDR1 MRHNA and CDR2 SNTAGT. There are 15 residues in the CDR3. Germline trimming cut 3 bases from V and 0 bases from J; bases unmatched to any gene: 2.

This clone was seen just once. V is TRBV6-5 and J is TRBJ2-7; 9 nucleotides line up with TRBD1. Germline V lookup: CDR1 MNHEY, CDR2 SVGAGI. This CDR3 is 15 amino acids long. The V gene end was trimmed by 7 bases and the J gene end by 3 bases; junction bases not matched to a gene: 10. The CDR3 coding sequence is TGTGCCAGCATGGGCCTACCGGGACAGGGCTACGAGCAGTACTTC. It specifies CASMGLPGQGYEQYF.

The V gene is TRBV21-1, the J gene TRBJ2-7; the table's D gene call, TRBD1, was not cross checked with the DNA. TRBV21-1 has pseudogene status. The CDR3 runs to 18 residues. The CDR3 nucleotides read TGTGCCAGCAGCAAAAACCGGGACAGGGGGAGGTGGTTGTACGAGCAGTACTTC. It is translated as CASSKNRDRGRWLYEQYF.

The gene calls are TRBV29-1 and TRBJ2-7; TRBD1 aligns across 10 bases. The germline V gene encodes CDR1 SQVTM and CDR2 ANQGSEA. After removal of 7 bases from V and 2 bases from J, the junction contained 2 bases not matched to a gene. This CDR3 has 12 residues. The CDR3 nucleotides read TGCAGCGCCGGGACAGGGGCCTACGAGCAGTACTTC. Protein product: CSAGTGAYEQYF.

V usage is TRBV2 and J usage is TRBJ2-7, with D unclear. Per germline, CDR1 SNHLY and CDR2 FYNNEI. The V end lost 3 bases, the J end lost 0 bases, and 9 bases lay between the germline ends. The CDR3 runs 14 residues. In nucleotides, the CDR3 is TGTGCCAGCAGTGACCAGAGGAGCTCCTACGAGCAGTACTTC. This translates into CASSDQRSSYEQYF.

This chain uses TRBV7-2 with TRBJ2-1; D not certain. This CDR3 region has 16 residues. V was shortened by 5 bases and J by 0 bases, with 14 bases between the two germline ends. CDR1 and CDR2 from the germline V gene are SGHTA and FQGNSA. CDR3 nucleotide sequence: TGTGCCAGCAGCCGCACCCATTCCAGCTCCTACAATGAGCAGTTCTTC. Amino acid sequence: CASSRTHSSSYNEQFF.

This clone was counted between two and nine times. This chain links TRBV6-1 with TRBJ1-1, with a tentative D call TRBD1 (6 bases). The CDR3 loop spans 16 amino acids. CDR1 is MNHNS and CDR2 is SASEGT in the germline V gene. With 2 bases removed from V and 4 bases from J, the gap between germline ends came to 17 bases. This CDR3 reads CASSEWAGDAGTEAFF. The CDR3, as DNA: TGTGCCAGCAGTGAATGGGCAGGGGATGCTGGCACTGAAGCTTTCTTT.

The chain carries TRBV5-4 and TRBJ2-5; 9 bases match TRBD1. CDR1 and CDR2 from the germline V gene are SGHNT and YYREEE (reference sequence). CDR3 size: 15 residues. V shed 5 bases, J shed 7 bases, and the junction held 12 bases outside the gene matches. In DNA form, the CDR3 reads TGTGCCAGCAGGCGGACAGGGGAGGGTAGAGGGACCCAGTACTTC. Translated: CASRRTGEGRGTQYF.

This chain joins TRBV25-1 and TRBJ2-3, with 9 positions matching TRBD1. The CDR3 runs 14 residues. In germline, CDR1 is MGHDK, CDR2 SYGVNS. V trimming: 4 bases; J trimming: 6 bases; junction bases outside the gene matches: 5. The CDR3 nucleotides read TGTGCCAGCAGTGGGTACAGGGGGCGTGATACGCAGTATTTT. This encodes CASSGYRGRDTQYF. The full variable domain, completed using reference TRBV25-1 and TRBJ2-3, is EADIYQTPRYLVIGTGKKITLECSQTMGHDKMYWYQQDPGMELHLIHYSYGVNSTEKGDLSSESTVSRIRTEHFPLTLESARPSHTSQYLCASSGYRGRDTQYFGPGTRLTVL.

This chain links TRBV4-2 with TRBJ2-1; tentative D call: TRBD1 (5 bases). The V and J ends lost 0 bases and 5 bases respectively, with 14 bases between them. The CDR3 contains 16 residues. The V gene's germline CDR1 is LGHNA and CDR2 YNFKEQ. CDR3 sequence reads: CASSQDWGGVDNEQFF. CDR3 sequence (DNA): TGTGCCAGCAGCCAAGATTGGGGCGGAGTCGACAATGAGCAGTTCTTC.

The V gene is TRBV7-9, the J gene TRBJ1-2; D remains ambiguous. Trimming took 4 bases from V and 4 from J, leaving 10 bases between them. Germline V gene lookup returns CDR1 SEHNR and CDR2 FQNEAQ (reference sequence). This CDR3 is 13 amino acids long. The CDR3, as DNA: TGTGCCAGCAGCTCGGTGGAGGTCTATGGCTACACCTTC. This gives the protein CASSSVEVYGYTF.

The V and J genes are TRBV6-1 and TRBJ2-3; TRBD2 matches at 7 bases. In germline, CDR1 is MNHNS, CDR2 SASEGT. Trimming cost V 2 bases and J 0 bases; bases outside gene matches: 2. CDR3 length: 15 residues. This chain's CDR3 is CASSEFSGSTDTQYF. Here the CDR3 DNA reads TGTGCCAGCAGTGAATTTAGCGGGAGCACAGATACGCAGTATTTT.

The V call is TRBV10-2, the J call TRBJ2-2; possible D gene TRBD2, 6 bases. CDR1 is WSHSY, CDR2 SAAADI, per germline. Trimming took off 5 bases at V and 0 bases at J, with 7 bases between the two ends. This CDR3 contains 14 residues. CDR3 region: CASSWDSNTGELFF. CDR3 nucleotide sequence: TGCGCCAGCAGTTGGGACTCGAACACCGGGGAGCTGTTTTTT.

This clone was found once. The chain joins TRBV27 to TRBJ2-2; 9 bases are shared with TRBD2. The J segment lost 3 bases and the V segment lost 7 bases, leaving 9 bases of the junction unmatched. Germline V gene lookup returns CDR1 MNHEY and CDR2 SMNVEV (reference sequence). The CDR3 is 16 amino acids. The DNA of the CDR3 is TGTGCCAGCACCCTATGGGCGGGGGGGGACACCGGGGAGCTGTTTTTT. Translating it yields CASTLWAGGDTGELFF.

The chain combines TRBV7-8 with TRBJ1-1; no firm D call. This CDR3 comprises 12 residues. Germline V gives CDR1 SGHVS, CDR2 FQNEAQ. The ends were cut back, 5 bases at V and 7 bases at J, with 11 bases in the middle. CDR3 protein: CASSLLRNEAFF. The CDR3 nucleotides are TGTGCCAGCAGCCTATTGAGGAATGAAGCTTTCTTT.

The chain joins TRBV30 to TRBJ1-5; D is perhaps TRBD1 (6 bases). There are 13 residues in the CDR3. Trimming shortened V by 3 bases and J by 6 bases, and 12 bases separated the two germline ends. CDR1 and CDR2 from the germline V gene are GTSNPN and SVGIG (reference sequence). In nucleotides, the CDR3 is TGTGCCTGGAGCACAGGGTTCTGTCAGCCCCAGCATTTT. The encoded protein is CAWSTGFCQPQHF.

This chain connects TRBV14 to TRBJ2-1, with D unclear. CDR1 and CDR2 (germline): SGHDN, FVKESK. The CDR3 has 15 amino acids. Deletions cut 1 base from V and 8 bases from J, with 15 bases between. Written as DNA, the CDR3 is TGTGCCAGCAGCCAAGCACTCTTTCCTTTGGATGAGCAGTTCTTC. Translating gives CASSQALFPLDEQFF.

The V call is TRBV9, the J call TRBJ1-3, with D perhaps TRBD1 (6 bases). This CDR3 is 13 amino acids long. The V and J ends lost 4 bases and 6 bases respectively, with 11 bases between them. The germline gives CDR1 SGDLS, CDR2 YYNGEE. As DNA, the CDR3 is TGTGCCAGCAGCCTCCAGGGGTCAAACACCATATATTTT. It encodes CASSLQGSNTIYF.

The chain couples TRBV5-5 to TRBJ1-1; D may be TRBD1 (6 bases). V lost 2 bases, J lost 4 bases, and 12 bases lay in between. Per the germline V gene, CDR1 is SGHKS and CDR2 is YYEKEE (reference sequence). This CDR3 region has 14 residues. This CDR3 reads CASSFDRLTTEAFF. The DNA for the CDR3 is TGTGCCAGCAGCTTCGACAGGTTGACCACTGAAGCTTTCTTT.

The chain combines TRBV5-6 with TRBJ1-2, with a tentative D call TRBD1 (6 bases). Between the trimmed V and J ends, which lost 6 bases and 0 bases, there was a span of 21 bases. The CDR3 is 17 amino acids. Per the germline V gene, CDR1 is SGHDT and CDR2 is YYEEEE. Written as DNA, the CDR3 is TGTGCCAGCATCCCGTTAAGGACAGTCGGCCCTAACTATGGCTACACCTTC. Translated: CASIPLRTVGPNYGYTF.

The count of this clone is one. In the same sample, other DNA sequences code for this CDR3. The chain couples TRBV9 to TRBJ2-3; 8 nucleotides match TRBD2. The CDR3 loop spans 15 amino acids. V was clipped by 6 bases and J by 5 bases; unmatched bases: 11. CDR1 and CDR2 from the germline V gene are SGDLS and YYNGEE. CDR3 DNA: TGTGCCAGCAATTCCCCGCAGCGGGGGCAAGATACGCAGTATTTT. Amino acids: CASNSPQRGQDTQYF.

The V and J genes are TRBV4-2 and TRBJ1-5; 8 nucleotides align to TRBD1. J was trimmed by 1 base and V by 0 bases; bases with no gene match: 5. CDR3 length: 17 residues. CDR1 and CDR2 (germline): LGHNA, YNFKEQ. CDR3 DNA: TGTGCCAGCAGCCAAGAGGGGACAGGAGGGAGCAATCAGCCCCAGCATTTT. It codes for CASSQEGTGGSNQPQHF.

The genes are TRBV6-1 and TRBJ1-4; D uncertain. Germline CDR1 reads MNHNS; CDR2 reads SASEGT. The CDR3 consists of 14 residues. V dropped 4 bases and J dropped 4 bases, with 10 bases sitting between them. The CDR3 protein is CASSVRGRNEKLFF. Here the CDR3 DNA reads TGTGCCAGCAGTGTTAGAGGTCGTAATGAAAAACTGTTTTTT.

This clone was counted between two and nine times. The V and J genes are TRBV5-1 and TRBJ2-7; 12 positions match TRBD2. The germline CDR1 and CDR2 sequences are SGHRS and YFSETQ. This CDR3 is 17 amino acids long. V was clipped by 4 bases and J by 4 bases; unmatched bases: 12. Written as DNA, the CDR3 is TGCGCCAGCAGCACGGGACTAGCGGGTGAGCAGGTATACGAGCAGTACTTC. It translates to CASSTGLAGEQVYEQYF.

The rearrangement joins TRBV9 to TRBJ1-4; no definite D call. The CDR3 is 14 amino acids. Germline V CDR1 and CDR2: SGDLS, YYNGEE. The ends were cut back, 4 bases at V and 3 bases at J, with 10 bases in the middle. CDR3 amino acids: CASSPRQPNEKLFF. Written as DNA, the CDR3 is TGTGCCAGCAGCCCCAGACAACCTAATGAAAAACTGTTTTTT. Full variable domain (missing parts from reference TRBV9 and TRBJ1-4): DSGVTQTPKHLITATGQRVTLRCSPRSGDLSVYWYQQSLDQGLQFLIQYYNGEERAKGNILERFSAQQFPDLHSELNLSSLELGDSALYFCASSPRQPNEKLFFGSGTQLSVL.

The genes are TRBV10-3 and TRBJ2-7, with TRBD2 matching over 10 bases. This CDR3 spans 16 amino acids. V gave up 6 bases and J gave up 4 bases; unmatched junction bases: 12. CDR1 is ENHRY, CDR2 SYGVKD, per germline. CDR3 loop: CAIRAETSGVKYEQYF. In nucleotides, the CDR3 is TGTGCCATCAGGGCGGAAACTAGCGGGGTAAAATACGAGCAGTACTTC.